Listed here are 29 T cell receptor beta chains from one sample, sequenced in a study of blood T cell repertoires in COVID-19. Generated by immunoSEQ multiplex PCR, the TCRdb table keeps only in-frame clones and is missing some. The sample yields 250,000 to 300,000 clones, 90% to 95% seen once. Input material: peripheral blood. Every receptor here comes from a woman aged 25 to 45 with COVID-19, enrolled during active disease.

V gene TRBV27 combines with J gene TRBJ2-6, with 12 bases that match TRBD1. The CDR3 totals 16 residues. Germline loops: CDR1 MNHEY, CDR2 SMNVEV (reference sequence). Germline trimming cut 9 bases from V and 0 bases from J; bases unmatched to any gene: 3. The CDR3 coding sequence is TGTGCCAGGGGGACAGGGGGCAACTCTGGGGCCAACGTCCTGACTTTC. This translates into CARGTGGNSGANVLTF. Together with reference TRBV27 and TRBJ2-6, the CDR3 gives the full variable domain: EAQVTQNPRYLITVTGKKLTVTCSQNMNHEYMSWYRQDPGLGLRQIYYSMNVEVTDKGDVPEGYKVSRKEKRNFPLILESPSPNQTSLYFCARGTGGNSGANVLTFGAGSRLTVL.

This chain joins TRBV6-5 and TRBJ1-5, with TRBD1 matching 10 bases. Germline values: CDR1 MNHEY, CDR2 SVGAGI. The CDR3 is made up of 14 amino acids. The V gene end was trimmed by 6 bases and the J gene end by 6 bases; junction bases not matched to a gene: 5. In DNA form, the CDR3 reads TGTGCCAGCAGCAAGACAGGGGGCGGTCAGCCCCAGCATTTT. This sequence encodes CASSKTGGGQPQHF.

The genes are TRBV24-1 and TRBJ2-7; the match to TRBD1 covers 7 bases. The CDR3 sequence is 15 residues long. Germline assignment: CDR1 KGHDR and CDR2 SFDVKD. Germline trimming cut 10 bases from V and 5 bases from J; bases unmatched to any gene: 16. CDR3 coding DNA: TGTGCCACAAAGTATCGGGACAGCCTGATTCACGAGCAGTACTTC. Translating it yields CATKYRDSLIHEQYF.

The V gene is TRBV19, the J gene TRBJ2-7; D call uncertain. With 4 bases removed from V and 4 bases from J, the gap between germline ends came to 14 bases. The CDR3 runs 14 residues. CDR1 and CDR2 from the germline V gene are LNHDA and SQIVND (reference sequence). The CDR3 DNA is TGTGCCAGTAGTACGAGAGAACCATTTTACGAGCAGTACTTC. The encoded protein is CASSTREPFYEQYF.

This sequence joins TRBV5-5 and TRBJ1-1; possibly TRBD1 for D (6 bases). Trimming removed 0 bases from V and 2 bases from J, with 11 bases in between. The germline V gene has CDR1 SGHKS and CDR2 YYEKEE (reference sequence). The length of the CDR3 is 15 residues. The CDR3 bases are TGTGCCAGCAGCTTGGCGACGGGACATAACACTGAAGCTTTCTTT. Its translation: CASSLATGHNTEAFF.

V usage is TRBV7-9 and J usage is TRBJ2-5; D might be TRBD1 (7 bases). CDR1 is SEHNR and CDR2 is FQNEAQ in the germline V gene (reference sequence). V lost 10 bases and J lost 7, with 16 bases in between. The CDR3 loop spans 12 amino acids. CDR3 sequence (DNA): TGTGCCACCTCAGGGGGGCAGCGGACCCAGTACTTC. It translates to CATSGGQRTQYF. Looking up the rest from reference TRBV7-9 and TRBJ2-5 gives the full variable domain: DTGVSQNPRHKITKRGQNVTFRCDPISEHNRLYWYRQTLGQGPEFLTYFQNEAQLEKSRLLSDRFSAERPKGSFSTLEIQRTEQGDSAMYLCATSGGQRTQYFGPGTRLLVL.

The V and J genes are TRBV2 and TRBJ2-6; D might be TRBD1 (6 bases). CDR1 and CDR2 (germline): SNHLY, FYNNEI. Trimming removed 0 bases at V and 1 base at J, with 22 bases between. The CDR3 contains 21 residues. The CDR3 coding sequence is TGTGCCAGCAGTGAAGCGCTTCGACCGGACAGAGACCCTTCTGGGGCCAACGTCCTGACTTTC. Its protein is CASSEALRPDRDPSGANVLTF.

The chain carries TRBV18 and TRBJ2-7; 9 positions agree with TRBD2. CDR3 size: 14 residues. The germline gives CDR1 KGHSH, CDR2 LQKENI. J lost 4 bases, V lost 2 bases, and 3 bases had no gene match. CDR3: CASSPSAGGYEQYF. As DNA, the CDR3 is TGTGCCAGCTCACCATCGGCGGGAGGGTACGAGCAGTACTTC.

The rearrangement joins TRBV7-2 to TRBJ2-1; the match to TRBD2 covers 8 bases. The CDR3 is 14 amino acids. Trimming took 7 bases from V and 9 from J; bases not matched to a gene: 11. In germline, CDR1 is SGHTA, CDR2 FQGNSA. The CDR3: CASMITSGTGEQFF. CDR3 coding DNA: TGTGCCAGCATGATCACTAGCGGCACGGGTGAGCAGTTCTTC. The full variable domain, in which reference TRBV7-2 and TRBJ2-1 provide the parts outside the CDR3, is GAGVSQSPSNKVTEKGKDVELRCDPISGHTALYWYRQSLGQGLEFLIYFQGNSAPDKSGLPSDRFSAERTGGSVSTLTIQRTQQEDSAVYLCASMITSGTGEQFFGPGTRLTVL.

The CDR3 here is CATSGRLDNEQFF. CDR3 coding DNA: TGTGCCACCAGTGGGCGGCTAGACAATGAGCAGTTCTTC. The chain joins TRBV24-1 to TRBJ2-1, with D unresolved. Germline V gene sequence: CDR1 KGHDR, CDR2 SFDVKD. This CDR3 has 13 amino acids. With 5 bases removed from V and 5 bases from J, the gap between germline ends came to 9 bases.

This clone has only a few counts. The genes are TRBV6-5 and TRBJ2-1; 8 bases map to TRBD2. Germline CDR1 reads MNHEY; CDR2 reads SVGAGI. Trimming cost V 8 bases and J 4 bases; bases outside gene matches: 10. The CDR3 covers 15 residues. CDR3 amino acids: CASGKEAGEYNEQFF. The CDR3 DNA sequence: TGTGCCAGCGGAAAAGAAGCGGGAGAATACAATGAGCAGTTCTTC.

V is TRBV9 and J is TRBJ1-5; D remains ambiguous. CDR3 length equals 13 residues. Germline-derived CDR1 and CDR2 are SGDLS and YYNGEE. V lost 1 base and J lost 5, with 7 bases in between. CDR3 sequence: CASSVSSDQPQHF. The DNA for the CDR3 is TGTGCCAGCAGCGTATCCTCCGATCAGCCCCAGCATTTT. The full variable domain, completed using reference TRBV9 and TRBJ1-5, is DSGVTQTPKHLITATGQRVTLRCSPRSGDLSVYWYQQSLDQGLQFLIQYYNGEERAKGNILERFSAQQFPDLHSELNLSSLELGDSALYFCASSVSSDQPQHFGDGTRLSIL.

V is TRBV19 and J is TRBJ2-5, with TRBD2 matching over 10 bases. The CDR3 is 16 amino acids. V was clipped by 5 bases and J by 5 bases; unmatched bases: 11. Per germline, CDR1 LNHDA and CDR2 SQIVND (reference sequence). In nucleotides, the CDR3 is TGTGCCAGTAGTGATCCGGGACTAGCGAACTTTGAGACCCAGTACTTC. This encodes CASSDPGLANFETQYF.

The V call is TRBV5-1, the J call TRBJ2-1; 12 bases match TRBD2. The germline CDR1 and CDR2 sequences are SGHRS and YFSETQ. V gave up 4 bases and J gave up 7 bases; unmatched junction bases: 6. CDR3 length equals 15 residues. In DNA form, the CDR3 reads TGCGCCAGCAGCGACGGGACTAGCGGGCGGAATGAGCAGTTCTTC. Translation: CASSDGTSGRNEQFF. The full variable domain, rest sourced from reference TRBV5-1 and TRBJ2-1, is KAGVTQTPRYLIKTRGQQVTLSCSPISGHRSVSWYQQTPGQGLQFLFEYFSETQRNKGNFPGRFSGRQFSNSRSEMNVSTLELGDSALYLCASSDGTSGRNEQFFGPGTRLTVL.

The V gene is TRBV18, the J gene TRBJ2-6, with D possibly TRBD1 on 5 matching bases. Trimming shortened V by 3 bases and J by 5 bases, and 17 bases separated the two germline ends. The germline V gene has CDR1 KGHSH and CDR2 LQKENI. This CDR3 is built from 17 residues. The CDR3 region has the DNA TGTGCCAGCTCACCTCAACAGACAGCCGGCTGGGCCAACGTCCTGACTTTC. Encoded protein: CASSPQQTAGWANVLTF.

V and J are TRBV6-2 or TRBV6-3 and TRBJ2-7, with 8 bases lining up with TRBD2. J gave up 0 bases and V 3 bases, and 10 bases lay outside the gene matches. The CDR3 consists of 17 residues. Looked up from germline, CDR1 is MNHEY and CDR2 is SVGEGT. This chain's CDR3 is CASSYLGLEIPSYEQYF. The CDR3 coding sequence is TGTGCCAGCAGTTATTTGGGACTAGAAATCCCCTCCTACGAGCAGTACTTC.

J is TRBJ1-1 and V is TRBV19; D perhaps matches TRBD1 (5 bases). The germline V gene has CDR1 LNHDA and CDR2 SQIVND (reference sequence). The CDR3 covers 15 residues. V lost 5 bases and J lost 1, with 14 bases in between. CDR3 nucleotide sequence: TGTGCCAGTAGTTTTTCGACGGGGGGGAACACTGAAGCTTTCTTT. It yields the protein CASSFSTGGNTEAFF. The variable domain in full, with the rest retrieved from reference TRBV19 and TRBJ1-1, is DGGITQSPKYLFRKEGQNVTLSCEQNLNHDAMYWYRQDPGQGLRLIYYSQIVNDFQKGDIAEGYSVSREKKESFPLTVTSAQKNPTAFYLCASSFSTGGNTEAFFGQGTRLTVV.

This CDR3 reads CASRRLAGAYEQYF. The CDR3, as DNA: TGTGCCAGCAGGAGACTAGCGGGAGCGTACGAGCAGTACTTC. The gene calls are TRBV6-5 and TRBJ2-7; TRBD2 matches 12 bases. J was trimmed by 4 bases and V by 6 bases; bases with no gene match: 4. Germline CDR1 MNHEY, CDR2 SVGAGI. The CDR3 is 14 amino acids.

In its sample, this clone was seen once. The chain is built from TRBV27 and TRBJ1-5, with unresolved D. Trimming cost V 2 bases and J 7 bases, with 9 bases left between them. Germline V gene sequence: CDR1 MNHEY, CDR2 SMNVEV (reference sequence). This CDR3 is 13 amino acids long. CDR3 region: CASSLEGQQPQHF. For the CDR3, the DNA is TGTGCCAGCAGTTTAGAGGGCCAACAGCCCCAGCATTTT.

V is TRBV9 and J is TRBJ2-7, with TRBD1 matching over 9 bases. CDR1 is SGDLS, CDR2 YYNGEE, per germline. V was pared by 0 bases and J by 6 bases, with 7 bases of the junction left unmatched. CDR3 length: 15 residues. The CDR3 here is CASSVEGTGYREQYF. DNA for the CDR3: TGTGCCAGCAGCGTAGAGGGGACAGGGTATCGCGAGCAGTACTTC.

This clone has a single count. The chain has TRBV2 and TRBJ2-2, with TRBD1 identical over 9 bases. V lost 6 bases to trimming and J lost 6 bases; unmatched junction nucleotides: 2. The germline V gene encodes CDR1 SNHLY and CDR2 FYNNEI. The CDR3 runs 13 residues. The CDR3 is CASSGTGSGELFF. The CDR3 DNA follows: TGTGCCAGCAGCGGGACAGGGTCCGGGGAGCTGTTTTTT.

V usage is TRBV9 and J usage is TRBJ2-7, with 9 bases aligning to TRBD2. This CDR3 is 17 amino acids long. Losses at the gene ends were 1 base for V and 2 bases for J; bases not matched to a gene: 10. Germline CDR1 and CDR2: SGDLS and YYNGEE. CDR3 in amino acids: CASSVQSSGISTYEQYF. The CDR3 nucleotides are TGTGCCAGCAGCGTACAGTCTAGCGGGATAAGCACCTACGAGCAGTACTTC.

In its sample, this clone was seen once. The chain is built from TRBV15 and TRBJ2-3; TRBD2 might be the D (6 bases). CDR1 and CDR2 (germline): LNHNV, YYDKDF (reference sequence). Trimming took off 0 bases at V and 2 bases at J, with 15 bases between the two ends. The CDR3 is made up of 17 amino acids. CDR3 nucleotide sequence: TGTGCCACCAGCAGAGATTGGCGGCGGGGAACCACAGATACGCAGTATTTT. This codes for CATSRDWRRGTTDTQYF.

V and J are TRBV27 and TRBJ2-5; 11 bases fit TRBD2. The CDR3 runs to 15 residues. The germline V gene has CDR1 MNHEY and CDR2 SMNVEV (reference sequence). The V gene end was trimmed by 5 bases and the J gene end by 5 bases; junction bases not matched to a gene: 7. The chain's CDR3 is CASSPGLAETETQYF. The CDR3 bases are TGTGCCAGCAGTCCGGGACTAGCGGAGACGGAGACCCAGTACTTC.

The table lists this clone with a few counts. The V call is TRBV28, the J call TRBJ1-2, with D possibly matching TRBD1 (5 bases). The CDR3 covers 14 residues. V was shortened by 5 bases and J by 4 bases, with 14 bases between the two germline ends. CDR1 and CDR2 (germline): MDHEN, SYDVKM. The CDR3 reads CASSEPRGSYGYTF. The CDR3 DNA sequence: TGTGCCAGCAGTGAGCCAAGGGGCTCCTATGGCTACACCTTC.

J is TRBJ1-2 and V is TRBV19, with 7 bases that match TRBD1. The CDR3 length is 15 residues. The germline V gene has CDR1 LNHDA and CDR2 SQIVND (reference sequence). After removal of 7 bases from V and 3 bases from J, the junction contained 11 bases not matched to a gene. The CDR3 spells CASTLGRQGDYGYTF. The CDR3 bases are TGTGCCAGTACCCTAGGACGACAGGGCGACTATGGCTACACCTTC.

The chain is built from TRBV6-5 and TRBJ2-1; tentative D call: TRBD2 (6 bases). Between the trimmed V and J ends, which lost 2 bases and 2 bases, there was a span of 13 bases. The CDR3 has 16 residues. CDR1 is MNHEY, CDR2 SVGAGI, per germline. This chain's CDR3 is CASSYRGGTAYNEQFF. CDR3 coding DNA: TGTGCCAGCAGTTACCGAGGCGGGACCGCCTACAATGAGCAGTTCTTC.

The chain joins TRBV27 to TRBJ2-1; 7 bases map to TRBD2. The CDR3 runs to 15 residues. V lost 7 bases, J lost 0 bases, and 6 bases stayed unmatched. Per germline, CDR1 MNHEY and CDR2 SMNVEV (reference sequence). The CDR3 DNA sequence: TGTGCCAGCACCGCAGCGGGGAGCTCCTACAATGAGCAGTTCTTC. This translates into CASTAAGSSYNEQFF.

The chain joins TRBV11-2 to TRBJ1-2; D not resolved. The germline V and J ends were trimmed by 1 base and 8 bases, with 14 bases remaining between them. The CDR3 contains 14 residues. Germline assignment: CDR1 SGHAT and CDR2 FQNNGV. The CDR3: CASSLVRETGGYTF. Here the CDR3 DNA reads TGTGCCAGCAGCTTAGTTCGGGAGACGGGGGGCTACACCTTC.